What follows are 19 T cell receptor beta chains derived from one specimen sequenced in a study of tumor and adjacent non-tumor tissue in lung cancer. Three rounds of nested PCR, following a modified ARM-PCR protocol, produced the TCRbeta library. TCRdb recomputed calls from the multiplex PCR reads with MiXCR, one row per CDR3 protein. The data show nearly 50,000 distinct CDR3 sequences, with more than 55% seen just once and roughly 30% held by the top ten. This sample's RNA came from whole unsorted tissue. This non-tumor lung sample came from over 3 cm beyond the tumor edge. The sample comprised distant non-tumor lung tissue. All receptors derive from a woman in her 70s with non-small cell lung cancer.

Regarding this clonotype: Because it lacks the conserved phenylalanine or tryptophan at the end, this CDR3 is likely a read error. The DNA is omitted, as the CDR3 cannot be located on it reliably, and the CDR3 follows TCRdb's listing. The rearrangement uses TRBV29-1 and TRBJ2-1; the D call in the table, TRBD1, was not verified against the DNA. The germline CDR1 and CDR2 sequences are SQVTM and ANQGSEA. Including both end residues, the CDR3 is 12 amino acids long. CDR3 region: CSVDRGYNEQSL.

This clonotype occurred a few times. A read error may explain this, as a much larger clone is one base away. The CDR3 here is CASSLPALTLMQYF. CDR3 DNA sequence: TGTGCCAGCAGTTTACCAGCTTTGACTCTTATGCAGTATTTT. The chain uses TRBV12-3 or TRBV12-4 and TRBJ2-3; the D is unclear. The CDR3 has 14 residues. Trimming removed 2 bases from V and 11 bases from J, with 17 bases in between.

Comments on this clonotype: The junction and the germline gene differ at one end; a read error may be behind it. The rearrangement links TRBV12-3 or TRBV12-4 to TRBJ1-3; no definite D call. The length of the CDR3 is 14 residues. The CDR3 protein is CASRSGRIGNTLYF. The CDR3 nucleotides read TGTGCCAGCAGATCTGGGCGTATTGGAAACACCTTATATTTT.

Comments on this clonotype: Possible read error: a much larger clone is one base away. The chain joins TRBV28 to TRBJ2-5; the match to TRBD2 covers 8 bases. Germline V gives CDR1 MDHEN, CDR2 SYDVKM. This CDR3 is built from 14 residues. CDR3 DNA: TGTGCCAGCAGTTCTCTGGGACTAGAAGAGGCCCAGTACTTC. Translation gives CASSSLGLEEAQYF.

The chain links TRBV11-2 to TRBJ2-5, with D possibly TRBD2 on 6 matching bases. V shed 0 bases and J shed 5 bases, with 16 bases lying between them. Germline V gene lookup returns CDR1 SGHAT and CDR2 FQNNGV. The CDR3 runs 16 residues. The CDR3 spells CASSLDQWGEHETQYF. CDR3 coding DNA: TGTGCCAGCAGCTTAGATCAGTGGGGGGAACATGAGACCCAGTACTTC.

In regard to this clonotype: Because the CDR3 is missing its conserved closing phenylalanine or tryptophan, this is likely a read error. The chain joins TRBV4-2 to TRBJ2-7, with TRBD2 matching 8 bases. CDR1 and CDR2 (germline): LGHNA, YNFKEQ. This CDR3 region has 20 residues. CDR3 bases: TGTGTCAGCAGCCAAGATATAGCGGGACTAGGTTCCACAAACTCCCACGAGCAGTACCTC. Amino acids: CVSSQDIAGLGSTNSHEQYL.

This clonotype was picked up a small number of times. V gene TRBV28 combines with J gene TRBJ2-1; perhaps TRBD2 as D (6 bases). The CDR3 spans 14 residues. CDR1 is MDHEN and CDR2 is SYDVKM in the germline V gene. The V and J ends lost 9 bases and 0 bases respectively, with 12 bases between them. The CDR3 is CASYQTSSYNEQFF. The CDR3 bases are TGTGCCAGTTATCAGACTAGCTCCTACAATGAGCAGTTCTTC. Together with reference TRBV28 and TRBJ2-1, the CDR3 gives the full variable domain: DVKVTQSSRYLVKRTGEKVFLECVQDMDHENMFWYRQDPGLGLRLIYFSYDVKMKEKGDIPEGYSVSREKKERFSLILESASTNQTSMYLCASYQTSSYNEQFFGPGTRLTVL.

This clonotype was seen once. Just one base apart from a much larger clone, this may be a read error. V usage is TRBV7-3 and J usage is TRBJ2-1; weak D call: TRBD1 (6 bases). The CDR3 runs 14 residues. Trimming shortened V by 5 bases and J by 8 bases, and 16 bases separated the two germline ends. The germline V gene has CDR1 SGHTA and CDR2 FQGTGA. This CDR3 is CASSLTGCKDEQFF. In DNA, the CDR3 is TGTGCCAGCAGCCTCACAGGGTGTAAGGATGAGCAGTTCTTC.

The CDR3: CASSPLDPSGAHTNEQYF. The CDR3 nucleotides are TGTGCCAGCAGTCCCCTCGATCCCTCGGGGGCGCATACCAACGAGCAGTACTTC. The genes are TRBV6-2 or TRBV6-3 and TRBJ2-7, with D perhaps TRBD1 or TRBD2 (6 bases each). V dropped 5 bases and J dropped 5 bases, with 28 bases sitting between them. This CDR3 is 18 amino acids long. Germline-derived CDR1 and CDR2 are MNHEY and SVGEGT.

This clonotype appeared a few times. The CDR3 does not end in the conserved phenylalanine or tryptophan, so this is likely a read error. The CDR3 DNA reads TGCAGCGTGACAGAGCTACAAGAGACCCAGTACCTT. Amino acid sequence: CSVTELQETQYL. The V call is TRBV29-1, the J call TRBJ2-5; D is possibly TRBD1 (5 bases). V lost 6 bases, J lost 2 bases, and 10 bases lay in between. Germline assignment: CDR1 SQVTM and CDR2 ANQGSEA. This CDR3 has 12 residues.

The genes are TRBV29-1 and TRBJ2-5; a weak D match, TRBD2 (6 bases). Germline V gene lookup returns CDR1 SQVTM and CDR2 ANQGSEA. V lost 5 bases and J 1 base, leaving 26 bases between the germline ends. The CDR3 loop spans 18 amino acids. CDR3 DNA: TGCAGCGTTTTGGGACTTGCGGGTCTCTATGGATTCCAAGAGACCCAGTACTTC. This encodes CSVLGLAGLYGFQETQYF.

This clonotype was observed a few times. This chain uses TRBV28 with TRBJ1-5, with D hard to call. Trimming stripped 4 bases from V and 0 bases from J, with 13 bases between. The CDR3 has 16 amino acids. Germline CDR1 MDHEN, CDR2 SYDVKM. CDR3 amino acids: CASSSKRGYSNQPQHF. CDR3 DNA sequence: TGTGCCAGCAGTTCTAAACGGGGATATAGCAATCAGCCCCAGCATTTT.

In its sample, this clonotype was seen many times. J is TRBJ1-3 and V is TRBV6-5; D not certain. CDR1 is MNHEY and CDR2 is SVGAGI in the germline V gene. The CDR3 is made up of 16 amino acids. V was pared by 0 bases and J by 0 bases, with 9 bases between. The CDR3 coding sequence is TGTGCCAGCAGTTACTCGCGCAGCTACTCTGGAAACACCATATATTTT. Protein: CASSYSRSYSGNTIYF.

As regards this clonotype: A read error may produce the germline difference seen at one junction end. The CDR3 DNA sequence: TGTGCCAACAGTGATTGGTCTAGCGGGAGCTATGAGCAGTTCTTC. Protein: CANSDWSSGSYEQFF. The chain is built from TRBV10-1 and TRBJ2-1; 10 positions agree with TRBD2. Germline V gene sequence: CDR1 WNHNN, CDR2 SYGVQD (reference sequence). The length of the CDR3 is 15 residues.

The chain links TRBV1 to TRBJ2-2; TRBD1, the table's D call, lacks a check against the DNA. TRBV1 is a listed pseudogene. CDR3 length equals 16 residues. The CDR3 region is CTSKIYRGLGTGELLF. DNA for the CDR3: TGCACTAGCAAGATATACAGGGGGCTGGGAACCGGGGAGCTGCTTTTT.

The chain combines TRBV6-1 with TRBJ2-3; D is possibly TRBD1 (6 bases). The CDR3 covers 15 residues. V lost 9 bases to trimming and J lost 6 bases, with 22 bases between them. CDR1 MNHNS and CDR2 SASEGT come from the germline V gene. The CDR3 here is CARRDNRDMGDTQYF. Here the CDR3 DNA reads TGTGCCAGGAGGGACAACCGGGACATGGGTGATACGCAGTATTTT.

In the case of this clonotype: At one end, the junction sequence differs from germline, possibly due to a read error. The rearrangement uses TRBV29-1 and TRBJ2-7; 8 positions agree with TRBD1. Per germline, CDR1 SQVTM and CDR2 ANQGSEA. The CDR3 is 15 amino acids. CDR3 sequence reads: CSVEFQGALNYGQYF. The CDR3 coding sequence is TGCAGCGTTGAATTTCAGGGGGCCTTGAATTACGGGCAGTACTTC.

As concerns this clonotype: The junction and the germline gene differ at one end; a read error may be behind it. The rearrangement links TRBV6-2 or TRBV6-3 to TRBJ2-7; 7 bases map to TRBD2. There are 13 residues in the CDR3. CDR1 and CDR2 (germline): MNHEY, SVGEGT. CDR3 sequence (DNA): TGTGCCAGCAGCCTTCTAGCGGTCTACGAGCAATACTTC. The encoded protein is CASSLLAVYEQYF.

The chain uses TRBV7-9 and TRBJ2-1, with D unresolved. Trimming left V 6 bases short and J 5 bases short, with 20 bases between. CDR3 length: 16 residues. Germline V gene lookup returns CDR1 SEHNR and CDR2 FQNEAQ (reference sequence). CDR3 DNA sequence: TGTGCCAGCAGTCCCAGTGCCCGAGTAAAACACAATGAGCAGTTCTTC. Its translation is CASSPSARVKHNEQFF.